The next 22 T cell receptor beta chains were all read from a single sample in a study of T-cell reconstitution after alpha-beta-depleted transplantation in children. Unique molecular identifiers featured in how the TCRbeta library was prepared. TCRdb fed the PCR reads into MiXCR, producing one record per CDR3 protein. The table includes about 470,000 distinct CDR3 sequences, 43% detected once. Here the sequenced sample was PBMCs, taken before TCRalphabeta/CD19-depleted stem cell transplant. The origin of the receptors is a girl aged 2 to 10 with aplastic anemia, due to receive a stem cell transplant.

Ten or more counts support this clonotype. The V and J genes are TRBV6-5 and TRBJ2-7; D remains ambiguous. Germline assignment: CDR1 MNHEY and CDR2 SVGAGI. This CDR3 region has 11 residues. V was cut by 7 bases and J by 5 bases, with 9 bases left in between. The CDR3 DNA sequence: TGTGCCAGCACCGGTGCCCACGAGCAGTACTTC. Protein: CASTGAHEQYF.

The chain employs TRBV5-1 and TRBJ2-1; TRBD1 is a possible D gene (6 bases). The CDR3 runs to 15 residues. Germline V gene data show CDR1 as SGHRS and CDR2 as YFSETQ. Trimming took off 7 bases at V and 2 bases at J, with 16 bases between the two ends. In DNA form, the CDR3 reads TGCGCCAGCGCGGTGTGGACAGCAGCCTACAATGAGCAGTTCTTC. As protein: CASAVWTAAYNEQFF.

This clonotype appeared many times. The rearrangement joins TRBV7-2 to TRBJ2-1, with D perhaps being TRBD1 or TRBD2 (5 bases each). The V gene lost 4 bases and the J gene lost 0 bases, with 10 bases spanning the gap. The CDR3 length is 15 residues. Germline CDR1 reads SGHTA; CDR2 reads FQGNSA. The chain's CDR3 is CASSSPGPSYNEQFF. In DNA, the CDR3 is TGTGCCAGCAGCTCCCCGGGGCCCTCCTACAATGAGCAGTTCTTC.

The rearrangement joins TRBV6-1 to TRBJ2-3, with a tentative D call TRBD2 (5 bases). Between the trimmed V and J ends, which lost 6 bases and 4 bases, there was a span of 14 bases. The CDR3 is 14 residues long. Germline V gene data show CDR1 as MNHNS and CDR2 as SASEGT. CDR3 protein: CASSPPGSSDTQYF. CDR3 in DNA: TGTGCCAGCAGCCCCCCGGGGAGCTCAGATACGCAGTATTTT.

The J gene is TRBJ2-3, the V gene TRBV20-1; D remains unclear. The CDR3 is 13 residues long. V was pared by 4 bases and J by 2 bases, with 10 bases between. Germline-derived CDR1 and CDR2 are DFQATT and SNEGSKA (reference sequence). The CDR3 is CSATRRTTDTQYF. DNA of the CDR3: TGCAGTGCTACCAGACGAACCACAGATACGCAGTATTTT.

This clonotype was observed a single time. This chain joins TRBV6-1 and TRBJ1-4; a possible D gene is TRBD1 (5 bases). The CDR3 covers 14 residues. The germline gives CDR1 MNHNS, CDR2 SASEGT. With 6 bases removed from V and 8 bases from J, the gap between germline ends came to 16 bases. In nucleotides, the CDR3 is TGTGCCAGCAGAGACGGGGCCTTACGGGAAAAACTGTTTTTT. Protein sequence: CASRDGALREKLFF.

This clonotype was seen repeatedly, ten times or more. The rearrangement links TRBV2 to TRBJ2-2; the match to TRBD1 covers 11 bases. From germline, CDR1 is SNHLY and CDR2 FYNNEI. The CDR3 extends over 14 amino acids. The trim removed 6 bases at V and 7 bases at J, leaving 4 bases unmatched. CDR3 nucleotides: TGTGCCAGCAGCGGACAGGGGGCAGTCGGGGAGCTGTTTTTT. It yields the protein CASSGQGAVGELFF.

This chain links TRBV4-1 with TRBJ2-2; 8 nucleotides agree with TRBD2. V gave up 0 bases and J gave up 5 bases; unmatched junction bases: 14. This CDR3 contains 19 residues. The germline CDR1 and CDR2 sequences are MGHRA and YSYEKL. The CDR3: CASSQETGTSGMETGELFF. The CDR3, as DNA: TGCGCCAGCAGCCAAGAGACAGGAACTAGCGGTATGGAGACCGGGGAGCTGTTTTTT.

The chain employs TRBV19 and TRBJ2-1; TRBD2 matches at 14 bases. V lost 5 bases and J lost 2; bases outside the gene matches: 8. The CDR3 covers 18 residues. Germline values: CDR1 LNHDA, CDR2 SQIVND (reference sequence). The CDR3 DNA reads TGTGCCAGTAGTGCGGGACTAGCGGGAGTTGTAACCTACAATGAGCAGTTCTTC. Protein: CASSAGLAGVVTYNEQFF.

V usage is TRBV20-1 and J usage is TRBJ2-1, with a tentative D call TRBD2 (6 bases). The CDR3 has 15 amino acids. The V and J ends lost 0 bases and 10 bases respectively, with 19 bases between them. Germline V gives CDR1 DFQATT, CDR2 SNEGSKA (reference sequence). CDR3 bases: TGCAGTGCTAGAGATATTGCATCCCCTCTAGCGGAGCAGTTCTTC. Its translation: CSARDIASPLAEQFF.

This clonotype came up many times. The gene calls are TRBV5-6 and TRBJ1-2, with 9 bases lining up with TRBD1. Germline V CDR1 and CDR2: SGHDT, YYEEEE. Trimming cost V 3 bases and J 6 bases; bases outside gene matches: 3. The CDR3 is 13 residues long. CDR3 amino acids: CASSSWDRDGYTF. The CDR3 DNA is TGTGCCAGCAGCTCGTGGGACAGGGATGGCTACACCTTC. Combining the CDR3 with reference TRBV5-6 and TRBJ1-2 gives the whole variable domain DAGVTQSPTHLIKTRGQQVTLRCSPKSGHDTVSWYQQALGQGPQFIFQYYEEEERQRGNFPDRFSGHQFPNYSSELNVNALLLGDSALYLCASSSWDRDGYTFGSGTRLTVV.

As regards this clonotype: Mismatch with germline at one junction end may stem from a read error. J is TRBJ2-1 and V is TRBV6-5; 7 positions agree with TRBD1. Germline values: CDR1 MNHEY, CDR2 SVGAGI. The CDR3 length is 12 residues. As DNA, the CDR3 is TGTGCCAGCAGAGGGTCCCGACAGGGCAAGGTCTTC. Translated, it gives CASRGSRQGKVF.

This clonotype was seen repeatedly, ten times or more. This chain connects TRBV20-1 to TRBJ2-1; no clear D. The CDR3 is 12 residues long. Germline V lookup: CDR1 DFQATT, CDR2 SNEGSKA (reference sequence). Trimming removed 4 bases at V and 3 bases at J, with 7 bases between. CDR3 nucleotides: TGCAGTGCTAATGGATTCTACAATGAGCAGTTCTTC. It specifies CSANGFYNEQFF.

The chain employs TRBV10-3 and TRBJ1-5, with 11 bases fitting TRBD1. CDR1 is ENHRY and CDR2 is SYGVKD in the germline V gene. There are 15 residues in the CDR3. V gave up 6 bases and J gave up 8 bases; unmatched junction bases: 9. The CDR3 sequence is CAISQDGQGAEPQHF. CDR3 bases: TGTGCCATCAGCCAAGATGGACAGGGGGCAGAGCCCCAGCATTTT.

This clonotype has only one observation. The chain recombines TRBV5-1 with TRBJ2-1, with D unresolved. The CDR3 runs 12 residues. Germline V gene sequence: CDR1 SGHRS, CDR2 YFSETQ. The ends were cut back, 4 bases at V and 5 bases at J, with 7 bases in the middle. The CDR3 region is CASSLNNNEQFF. The DNA of the CDR3 is TGCGCCAGCAGCCTCAACAACAATGAGCAGTTCTTC.

Many counts were recorded for this clonotype. This chain connects TRBV9 to TRBJ2-2, with D uncertain. The CDR3 is 13 amino acids. V lost 3 bases and J lost 5, with 8 bases in between. CDR1 is SGDLS, CDR2 YYNGEE, per germline. CDR3 bases: TGTGCCAGCAGCGGGTCCGGGACCGGGGAGCTGTTTTTT. Protein: CASSGSGTGELFF.

DNA for the CDR3: TGTGCCACCAGCAGAGATTGGGACTCAGCTCAGCCCCAGCATTTT. Translated, it gives CATSRDWDSAQPQHF. The chain is built from TRBV15 and TRBJ1-5; tentative D call: TRBD1 (5 bases). CDR1 and CDR2 from the germline V gene are LNHNV and YYDKDF (reference sequence). The CDR3 is 15 residues long. Trimming removed 0 bases at V and 6 bases at J, with 12 bases between.

The chain has TRBV4-1 and TRBJ2-5; TRBD1 might be the D (6 bases). The CDR3 is 20 amino acids. Germline values: CDR1 MGHRA, CDR2 YSYEKL. V was pared by 5 bases and J by 1 base, with 29 bases between. The CDR3 reads CASSSKTDSRVGRRQETQYF. As DNA, the CDR3 is TGCGCCAGCAGCAGTAAAACGGACAGTCGGGTAGGACGGCGCCAAGAGACCCAGTACTTC.

The chain is built from TRBV7-2 and TRBJ2-7; the D gene is possibly TRBD1 (6 bases). V was trimmed by 1 base and J by 5 bases, leaving 12 bases between them. The CDR3 is 14 residues long. CDR1 SGHTA and CDR2 FQGNSA come from the germline V gene. The CDR3 DNA reads TGTGCCAGCAGCTTAGTACAGGGTCTGCACGAGCAGTACTTC. Translated, it gives CASSLVQGLHEQYF.

The table lists this clonotype with many counts. V and J are TRBV20-1 and TRBJ2-2; TRBD2 aligns across 7 bases. Per the germline V gene, CDR1 is DFQATT and CDR2 is SNEGSKA (reference sequence). This CDR3 spans 17 amino acids. The ends lost 1 base at V and 3 bases at J; junction bases unmatched: 11. The DNA for the CDR3 is TGCAGTGCTAGAGGCCCCTGGGGGGGAGGGCACACCGGGGAGCTGTTTTTT. As protein: CSARGPWGGGHTGELFF.

This clonotype was counted only a few times. This CDR3 reads CASSYVTGTGGNTEAFF. The CDR3, as DNA: TGTGCCAGCAGTTACGTTACGGGGACAGGGGGTAACACTGAAGCTTTCTTT. This chain uses TRBV6-5 with TRBJ1-1; 11 bases line up with TRBD1. Unmatched junction bases numbered 7, after V lost 2 bases and J lost 2 bases. Germline-derived CDR1 and CDR2 are MNHEY and SVGAGI. The CDR3 is made up of 17 amino acids.

V usage is TRBV28 and J usage is TRBJ2-7; 7 bases align to TRBD2. Germline lookup yields CDR1 MDHEN and CDR2 SYDVKM. The CDR3 totals 14 residues. V lost 5 bases to trimming and J lost 0 bases; unmatched junction nucleotides: 4. The CDR3: CASSGDYPSYEQYF. As DNA, the CDR3 is TGTGCCAGCAGTGGGGACTACCCCTCCTACGAGCAGTACTTC.